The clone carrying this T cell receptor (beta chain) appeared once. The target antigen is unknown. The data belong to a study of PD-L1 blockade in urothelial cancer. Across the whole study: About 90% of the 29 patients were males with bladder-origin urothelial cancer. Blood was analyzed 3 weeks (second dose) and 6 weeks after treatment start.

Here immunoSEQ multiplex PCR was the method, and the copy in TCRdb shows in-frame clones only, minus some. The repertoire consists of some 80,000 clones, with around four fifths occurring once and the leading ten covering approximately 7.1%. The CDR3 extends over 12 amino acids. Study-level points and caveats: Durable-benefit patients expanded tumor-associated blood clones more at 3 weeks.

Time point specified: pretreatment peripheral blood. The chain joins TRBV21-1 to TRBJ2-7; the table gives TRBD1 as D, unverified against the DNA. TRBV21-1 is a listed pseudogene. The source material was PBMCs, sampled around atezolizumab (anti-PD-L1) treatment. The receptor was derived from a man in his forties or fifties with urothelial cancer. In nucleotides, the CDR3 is TGTGCCAGCAGCCAAGGGGACACCGAGCAGTACTTC. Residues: CASSQGDTEQYF.